Listed here is a single T cell receptor (beta chain). Sorted-subset replicate PCRs used 200 ng of genomic DNA. This amount corresponded to 25,000 to 30,000 T cell genomes. In the study's own analysis: ImmunoSEQ output held junction-only sequences without quality scores, so filtering differed. Generated by immunoSEQ multiplex PCR, the TCRdb table keeps only in-frame clones and is missing some. That table furnishes V, J and clone size, whereas the DNA furnished D and trimming. Of roughly 330,000 clones in the sample, around 67% were seen once. This sample was taken from a study of shared clonotypes between healthy human individuals. V was pared by 7 bases and J by 2 bases, with 14 bases of the junction left unmatched. The CDR3 consists of 16 residues. CDR1 is SGHVS and CDR2 is FQNEAQ in the germline V gene.

The chain employs TRBV7-8 and TRBJ2-7; 7 bases are a match to TRBD2. Sequenced: memory CD4+ T cells sorted from blood. Subset noted: CD45RA-negative fraction. This TCR came from a man between 25 and 39 years old in good health. The CDR3: CASTKNRTRPTYEQYF. CDR3 nucleotides: TGTGCCAGCACCAAAAACAGGACTAGACCCACCTACGAGCAGTACTTC. The variable domain in full, completed from reference TRBV7-8 and TRBJ2-7, reads GAGVSQSPRYKVAKRGQDVALRCDPISGHVSLFWYQQALGQGPEFLTYFQNEAQLDKSGLPSDRFFAERPEGSVSTLKIQRTQQEDSAVYLCASTKNRTRPTYEQYFGPGTRLTVT.